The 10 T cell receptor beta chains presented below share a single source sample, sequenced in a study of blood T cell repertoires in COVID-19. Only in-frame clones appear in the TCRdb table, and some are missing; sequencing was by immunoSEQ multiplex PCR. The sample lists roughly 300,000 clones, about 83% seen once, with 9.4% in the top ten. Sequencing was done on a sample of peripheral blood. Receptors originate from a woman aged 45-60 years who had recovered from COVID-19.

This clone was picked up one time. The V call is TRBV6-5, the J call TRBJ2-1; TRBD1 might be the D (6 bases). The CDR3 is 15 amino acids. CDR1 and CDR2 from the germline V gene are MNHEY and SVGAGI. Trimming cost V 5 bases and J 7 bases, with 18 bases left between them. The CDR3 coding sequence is TGTGCCAGCAGTCCAACAGGGCTCTTGGGTAATGAGCAGTTCTTC. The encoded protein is CASSPTGLLGNEQFF.

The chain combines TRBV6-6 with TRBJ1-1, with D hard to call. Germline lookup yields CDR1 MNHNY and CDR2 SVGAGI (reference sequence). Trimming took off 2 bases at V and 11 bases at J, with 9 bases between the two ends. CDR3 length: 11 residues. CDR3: CASSYGPPAFF. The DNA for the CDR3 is TGTGCCAGCAGTTACGGGCCACCGGCTTTCTTT.

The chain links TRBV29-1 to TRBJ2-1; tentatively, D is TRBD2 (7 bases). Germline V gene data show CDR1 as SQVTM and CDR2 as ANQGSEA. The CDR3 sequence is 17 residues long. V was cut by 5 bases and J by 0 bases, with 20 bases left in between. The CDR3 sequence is CSVWGGFAGISYNEQFF. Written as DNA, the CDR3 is TGCAGCGTTTGGGGGGGCTTTGCGGGTATCTCCTACAATGAGCAGTTCTTC.

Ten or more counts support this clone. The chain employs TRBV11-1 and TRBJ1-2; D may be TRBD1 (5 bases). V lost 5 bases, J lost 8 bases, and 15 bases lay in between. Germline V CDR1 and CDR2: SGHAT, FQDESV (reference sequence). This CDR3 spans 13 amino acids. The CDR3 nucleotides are TGTGCCAGCAGCCCAAGCCAGGGAGGCGGCTACACCTTC. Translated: CASSPSQGGGYTF.

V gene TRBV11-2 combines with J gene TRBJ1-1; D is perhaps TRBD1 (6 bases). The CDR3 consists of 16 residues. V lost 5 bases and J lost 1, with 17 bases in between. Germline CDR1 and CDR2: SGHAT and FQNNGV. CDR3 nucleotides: TGTGCCAGCAGCCCAACCCAGGGACAACAGAACACTGAAGCTTTCTTT. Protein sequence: CASSPTQGQQNTEAFF.

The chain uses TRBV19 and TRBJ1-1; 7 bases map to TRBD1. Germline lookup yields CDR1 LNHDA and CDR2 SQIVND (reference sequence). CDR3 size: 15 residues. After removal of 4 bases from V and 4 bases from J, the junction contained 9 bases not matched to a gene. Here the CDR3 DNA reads TGTGCCAGTAGTAGGGCAGGGGGAGTTGGCACTGAAGCTTTCTTT. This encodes CASSRAGGVGTEAFF.

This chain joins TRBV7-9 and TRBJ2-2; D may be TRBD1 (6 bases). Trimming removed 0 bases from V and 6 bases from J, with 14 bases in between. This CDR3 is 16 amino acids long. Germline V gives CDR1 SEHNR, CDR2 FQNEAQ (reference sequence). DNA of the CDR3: TGTGCCAGCAGCTTAGCCCAGGGGATGGTTGCCGGGGAGCTGTTTTTT. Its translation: CASSLAQGMVAGELFF.

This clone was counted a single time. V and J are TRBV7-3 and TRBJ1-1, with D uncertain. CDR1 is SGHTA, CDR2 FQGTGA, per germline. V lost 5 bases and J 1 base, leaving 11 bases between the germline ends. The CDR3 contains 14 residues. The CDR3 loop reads CASSQTERNTEAFF. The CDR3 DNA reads TGTGCCAGCAGCCAAACCGAGCGGAACACTGAAGCTTTCTTT.

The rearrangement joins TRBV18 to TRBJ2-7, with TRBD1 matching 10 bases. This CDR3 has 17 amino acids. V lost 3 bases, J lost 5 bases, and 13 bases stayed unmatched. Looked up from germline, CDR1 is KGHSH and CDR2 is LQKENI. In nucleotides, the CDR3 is TGTGCCAGCTCACCGAGCCCAATCCGGGACAGGGGCCACGAGCAGTACTTC. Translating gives CASSPSPIRDRGHEQYF. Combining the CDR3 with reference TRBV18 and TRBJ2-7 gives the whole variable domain NAGVMQNPRHLVRRRGQEARLRCSPMKGHSHVYWYRQLPEEGLKFMVYLQKENIIDESGMPKERFSAEFPKEGPSILRIQQVVRGDSAAYFCASSPSPIRDRGHEQYFGPGTRLTVT.

The CDR3: CASSLLRGGYTF. The CDR3 DNA is TGTGCCAGCAGTTTATTAAGAGGTGGCTACACCTTC. The J gene is TRBJ1-2, the V gene TRBV28; D is ambiguous. The germline V gene has CDR1 MDHEN and CDR2 SYDVKM. V lost 1 base and J 7 bases, leaving 7 bases between the germline ends. The CDR3 has 12 amino acids.